The rows below give T cell receptor beta chains drawn from one sample of a study of tumor-infiltrating lymphocytes in primary liver carcinoma. MiXCR, applied by TCRdb to the multiplex PCR reads, yields one record per CDR3 protein. Of more than 95,000 distinct CDR3 sequences in the sample, 64% were seen once. Input material: liver tumor tissue from sampling region 3. The origin of the receptors is an older woman with primary liver carcinoma and hepatitis B virus infection. CDR3s include the opening cysteine and the closing phenylalanine or tryptophan. The D gene is left open where the match is weak. Clone size is stated in some rows and not others, as once, few, many or a class when expanded.

NA TRBJ2-7 15 TRBD1 TRBV2 CASSGRDRGSHEQYF TGTGCCAGCAGTGGTCGGGACAGGGGATCCCACGAGCAGTACTTC
NA TRBJ2-1 15 NA TRBV5-1 CGSSLVDPSYNEQSF TGCGGCAGCAGCTTGGTAGACCCTTCCTACAATGAGCAGTCCTTC
NA TRBJ2-1 14 NA TRBV6-2/TRBV6-3 CTGMGLGGGNEQFF TGTACCGGCATGGGGCTAGGGGGGGGGAATGAGCAGTTCTTC
NA TRBJ2-3 16 NA TRBV11-3 CASSLDVKPGTGTQYF TGTGCCAGCAGCTTAGATGTAAAGCCAGGTACAGGTACGCAGTATTTT
NA TRBJ1-2 12 NA TRBV20-1 CSAGGGVFGYTF TGCAGTGCCGGAGGGGGGGTTTTCGGCTACACCTTC
NA TRBJ2-1 13 NA TRBV11-2 CVSSLGYSGEQFF TGTGTCAGCAGCTTAGGTTACAGCGGTGAGCAGTTCTTC
NA TRBJ1-4 17 NA TRBV28 CASSPRQGYTTNEKLFF TGTGCCAGCAGCCCCCGACAAGGATATACAACTAATGAAAAACTGTTTTTT
NA TRBJ1-6 15 NA TRBV11-2 CTSSLDWIRESPLHF TGTACCAGCAGCTTAGATTGGATAAGGGAGTCACCCCTCCACTTT
NA TRBJ2-7 14 TRBD2 TRBV18 CASSPSRNAGVGYF TGTGCCAGCTCACCGTCAAGAAATGCGGGAGTGGGGTACTTC
NA TRBJ2-3 14 NA TRBV11-2 CASIPHWEADAQYF TGTGCCAGCATCCCCCACTGGGAGGCAGATGCGCAGTATTTT
NA TRBJ2-7 12 TRBD2 TRBV11-2 CVSGGSSYGQCF TGTGTCAGCGGGGGTAGCTCCTACGGGCAGTGCTTC
NA TRBJ1-5 15 NA TRBV5-1 CSSSLYGDSNQPQHF TGCAGCAGCAGCTTGTACGGGGATAGCAATCAGCCCCAGCATTTT
many TRBJ1-2 11 NA TRBV29-1 CSVGVGFGYTF TGCAGCGTGGGCGTGGGGTTCGGCTACACCTTC
many TRBJ2-1 17 NA TRBV11-1 CASSFIGASLSYNEQFF TGTGCCAGCAGCTTCATAGGTGCATCCCTATCCTACAATGAGCAGTTCTTC
once TRBJ2-7 15 TRBD2 TRBV6-1 CAGSEASGNSYEQYF TGCGCCGGCAGTGAAGCTAGCGGGAACTCCTACGAGCAGTACTTC
NA TRBJ2-7 16 TRBD2 TRBV5-1 CASSHGTSGQGYKQYF TGCGCCAGCAGCCACGGGACTAGCGGACAGGGATACAAGCAGTACTTC
few TRBJ2-2 15 NA TRBV5-1 CASTRRSGDTGELFF TGCGCCAGCACTCGCAGGAGTGGCGACACCGGGGAGCTGTTTTTT
NA TRBJ2-4 16 NA TRBV4-2 CASSQDGYVGENIQYF TGTGCCAGCAGCCAAGATGGGTATGTGGGGGAAAACATTCAGTACTTC
few TRBJ1-2 14 NA TRBV11-2 CVSSLAGINYGYTF TGTGTCAGCAGCTTAGCAGGCATTAACTACGGCTACACCTTC
NA TRBJ2-7 20 TRBD2 TRBV6-2/TRBV6-3 CASSYLEQGLTSGRMAKKYF TGTGCCAGCAGTTACCTTGAACAGGGTTTGACTAGCGGGAGAATGGCCAAGAAGTACTTC
NA TRBJ2-1 15 TRBD2 TRBV12-3/TRBV12-4 CASTRAWGDYNKQFF TGTGCCAGCACCCGAGCCTGGGGGGACTACAATAAGCAGTTCTTC
NA TRBJ2-3 13 TRBD1 TRBV29-1 CSVGQGVADTQYF TGCAGCGTGGGACAGGGGGTGGCAGATACACAGTATTTT
NA TRBJ2-2 13 TRBD1 TRBV11-2 CASSLDRTGELSF TGTGCCAGCAGTTTAGATAGGACAGGGGAGCTGTCTTTT
NA TRBJ2-7 14 NA TRBV5-1 CASSPLSQGYEQYF TGCGCCAGCAGCCCGTTATCACAAGGCTACGAGCAGTACTTC
many TRBJ1-5 15 NA TRBV7-9 CASSSGGSASGPQHF TGTGCCAGCTCGTCGGGGGGCTCAGCCTCAGGGCCCCAGCATTTT
NA TRBJ1-1 15 NA TRBV11-2 CASSLDPRAGTEALF TGCGCCAGCAGCTTAGATCCGAGGGCAGGAACTGAAGCTCTCTTT
few TRBJ2-3 15 TRBD2 TRBV11-3 CVSSRTSGTTDAQYF TGTGTCAGCAGCCGAACTAGCGGGACTACTGACGCGCAGTATTTT
many TRBJ2-7 15 TRBD2 TRBV11-2 CASSETGTSFYEQYF TGTGCCAGCAGCGAGACCGGGACTAGCTTTTACGAGCAGTACTTC
many TRBJ1-1 13 TRBD1 TRBV5-4 CASSLTGDTEAFF TGTGCCAGCAGCTTAACAGGGGACACTGAAGCTTTCTTT
NA TRBJ1-1 15 TRBD1 TRBV11-2 CASSLRGQGCTEAFF TGTGCCAGCAGCCTTAGGGGACAGGGTTGCACTGAAGCTTTCTTT
few TRBJ1-3 15 NA TRBV2 CASSQKRGAGNTIYF TGTGCCAGCAGTCAAAAACGGGGGGCTGGAAACACCATATATTTT
NA TRBJ2-3 14 NA TRBV29-1 CSVQGGRGADTQYF TGCAGCGTTCAAGGTGGCAGGGGAGCAGATACGCAATATTTT
NA TRBJ1-1 15 TRBD1 TRBV11-2 CAGSLERGGGQKAFF TGTGCCGGCAGCTTAGAGAGGGGTGGGGGACAGAAGGCTTTCTTT
many TRBJ2-3 15 TRBD2 TRBV5-4 CASSWGGGAGDTQYF TGTGCCAGCAGCTGGGGGGGAGGGGCTGGAGATACGCAGTATTTT
many TRBJ2-7 16 NA TRBV6-5 CASSPLGSGATYEQYF TGTGCCAGCAGTCCCCTCGGGAGCGGAGCAACCTACGAGCAGTACTTC
NA TRBJ2-7 13 NA TRBV11-3 CVSRLSGVGEQYF TGTGTCAGCCGCCTGTCCGGGGTTGGCGAGCAGTACTTT
many TRBJ2-7 14 TRBD1 TRBV12-3/TRBV12-4 CASSTETGGNEQYF TGTGCCAGCAGTACTGAAACAGGGGGCAACGAGCAGTACTTC
NA TRBJ2-2 13 NA TRBV12-3/TRBV12-4 CASSRQITGKLFF TGTGCCAGTAGCCGACAGATCACCGGGAAGCTGTTTTTT
many TRBJ1-5 13 NA TRBV12-3/TRBV12-4 CASTPLSNQPQHF TGTGCCAGCACCCCCCTCAGCAATCAGCCCCAGCATTTT
NA TRBJ2-3 16 TRBD2 TRBV5-1 CASSLATSGVTDTQYF TGCGCCAGCAGCTTGGCCACTAGCGGGGTCACAGATACGCAGTATTTT
many TRBJ2-5 16 TRBD2 TRBV5-5 CASSLMLAGGKETQYF TGTGCCAGCAGCTTGATGCTAGCGGGAGGGAAAGAGACCCAGTACTTC
few TRBJ2-2 16 TRBD2 TRBV5-1 CASSPIAGGSTGELFF TGCGCCAGCAGCCCCATAGCGGGAGGGTCCACCGGGGAGCTGTTTTTT
NA TRBJ2-1 13 TRBD2 TRBV11-2 CASRWTSVAEQFF TGTGCCAGCCGCTGGACTAGCGTGGCTGAGCAGTTCTTC
many TRBJ2-1 16 NA TRBV5-4 CASSLVAAEPYNEQFF TGTGCCAGCAGCTTGGTGGCCGCCGAACCGTACAATGAGCAGTTCTTC